This TCR beta chain was recorded in a study of blood T cell repertoires in COVID-19. The wider study: Sources were T cells, B-cell-depleted T cells, or PBMCs; the material itself was cDNA or gDNA.

CDR3 length: 15 residues. V lost 5 bases, J lost 8 bases, and 11 bases stayed unmatched. Germline V gene lookup returns CDR1 MNHEY and CDR2 SVGAGI. Per the original methods: The assay estimated nucleated cells by amplifying reference gene primers. The data were produced by immunoSEQ multiplex PCR, yet TCRdb's version contains in-frame clones alone and is incomplete. D and trimming come from the DNA, and the V and J calls and clone size come from that table. Counted here are 50,000 to 60,000 clones, around nine tenths occurring once; the ten biggest clones make up approximately 8%. The sequence was obtained from a man aged 60 to 75 with active COVID-19. Specimen: peripheral blood. This chain uses TRBV6-5 with TRBJ1-2, with 10 bases that match TRBD1. CDR3 nucleotide sequence: TGTGCCAGCAGTAAAACCGGGACAGGGGTGTGGGGCTACACCTTC. It encodes CASSKTGTGVWGYTF.